Listed here is a single T cell receptor (beta chain). This sample is part of a study of blood T cell repertoires in COVID-19. V was trimmed by 2 bases and J by 0 bases, leaving 4 bases between them. The germline V gene has CDR1 ENHRY and CDR2 SYGVKD. This CDR3 is 13 amino acids long. Per the authors' pipeline: Amplification of reference gene primers provided the estimated nucleated cell counts. The repertoire was sequenced with immunoSEQ multiplex PCR; TCRdb's copy has only in-frame clones and lacks some. V and J calls and clone size follow that table, whereas D and trimming were derived from the DNA. The repertoire has about 70,000 clones, 86% of them found once; the top ten carry 13%.

The receptor comes from a woman aged 60 to 75 with acute or convalescent COVID-19. Specimen: peripheral blood. The rearrangement joins TRBV10-3 to TRBJ1-1; D remains unclear. The CDR3 DNA sequence: TGTGCCATCAGTGAGGTTATGAACACTGAAGCTTTCTTT. As protein: CAISEVMNTEAFF.